Shown below are 5 T cell receptor beta chains from a single sample sequenced in a study of radiation and T cells in renal cell carcinoma. Assay: immunoSEQ multiplex PCR; the TCRdb copy retains only in-frame clones and omits some. Among some 60,000 clones listed, roughly 79% were seen once. The time point: blood 2 weeks post-SBRT. This sample's treatment: 15 Gy SBRT to primary tumor, nephrectomy 4 weeks later. The source material was blood, sampled from a patient whose treatment included radiotherapy and nephrectomy. These receptors were taken from a man between 60 and 75 years old with renal cell carcinoma.

V and J are TRBV19 and TRBJ2-3, with D perhaps TRBD1 (5 bases). The CDR3 extends over 14 amino acids. The germline V gene encodes CDR1 LNHDA and CDR2 SQIVND (reference sequence). The germline V and J ends were trimmed by 10 bases and 4 bases, with 18 bases remaining between them. CDR3 residues: CATVETGGPDTQYF. In DNA form, the CDR3 reads TGTGCCACAGTTGAAACAGGTGGGCCAGATACGCAGTATTTT.

The chain recombines TRBV18 with TRBJ2-6, with TRBD1 identical over 10 bases. CDR3 length: 17 residues. J was trimmed by 0 bases and V by 6 bases; bases with no gene match: 5. The V gene's germline CDR1 is KGHSH and CDR2 LQKENI. CDR3: CASSDRGDLSGANVLTF. In DNA, the CDR3 is TGTGCCAGCTCGGACAGGGGGGACCTCTCTGGGGCCAACGTCCTGACTTTC.

The genes are TRBV6-6 and TRBJ1-2; D ambiguous. The V gene lost 0 bases and the J gene lost 8 bases, with 7 bases spanning the gap. CDR1 is MNHNY, CDR2 SVGAGI, per germline (reference sequence). The CDR3 is made up of 12 amino acids. CDR3 region: CASSYSGEGYTF. The CDR3 DNA is TGTGCCAGCAGTTACTCAGGTGAAGGCTACACCTTC.

This chain joins TRBV6-6 and TRBJ2-5; 9 bases line up with TRBD2. This CDR3 is 14 amino acids long. Germline CDR1 reads MNHNY; CDR2 reads SVGAGI (reference sequence). The V segment lost 7 bases and the J segment 5 bases; nucleotides outside the gene matches: 8. Here the CDR3 reads CASKDSGGRETQYF. CDR3 in DNA: TGTGCCAGCAAGGATAGCGGGGGTAGGGAGACCCAGTACTTC.

The chain couples TRBV5-6 to TRBJ1-2; D is undetermined. The CDR3 has 15 residues. CDR1 and CDR2 (germline): SGHDT, YYEEEE. Deletions cut 0 bases from V and 4 bases from J, with 13 bases between. DNA of the CDR3: TGTGCCAGCAGCTTGGCCCCCGAGGGTGTCTATGGCTACACCTTC. This gives the protein CASSLAPEGVYGYTF.